This TCR beta chain appears in the sequencing data of a study of cytomegalovirus exposure and HLA in healthy donors. The primer mix had 60 Vbeta and 13 Jbeta primers. Profiling relied on immunoSEQ multiplex PCR, and the TCRdb table lists in-frame clones only, not all of them. The sample has 150,000 to 200,000 clones; 75% to 80% are singletons. CDR3 size: 12 residues. V lost 10 bases to trimming and J lost 6 bases; unmatched junction nucleotides: 5. Germline-derived CDR1 and CDR2 are LNHDA and SQIVND (reference sequence). The sample taken for sequencing was PBMCs. V gene TRBV19 combines with J gene TRBJ2-1; the match to TRBD1 covers 8 bases. The source is a female donor in good health and CMV-seronegative. The CDR3 region has the DNA TGTGCCACCAGGGACAGGACCAATGAGCAGTTCTTC. It yields the protein CATRDRTNEQFF.